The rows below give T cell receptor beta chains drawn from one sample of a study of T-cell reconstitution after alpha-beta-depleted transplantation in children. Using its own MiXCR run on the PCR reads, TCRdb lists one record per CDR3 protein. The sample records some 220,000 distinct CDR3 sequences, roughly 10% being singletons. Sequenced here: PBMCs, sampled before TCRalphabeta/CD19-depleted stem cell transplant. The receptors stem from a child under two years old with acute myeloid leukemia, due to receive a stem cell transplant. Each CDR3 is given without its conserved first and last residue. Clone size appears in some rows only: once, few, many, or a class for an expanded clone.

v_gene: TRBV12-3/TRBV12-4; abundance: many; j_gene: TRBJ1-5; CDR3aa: ASRGERQPQH
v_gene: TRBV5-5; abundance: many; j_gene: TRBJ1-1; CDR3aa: ASSWQGAQSEAF
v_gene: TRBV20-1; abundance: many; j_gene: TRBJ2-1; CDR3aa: SVRWGRNEQF
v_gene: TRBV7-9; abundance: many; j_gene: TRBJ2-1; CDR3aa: ASSLSDNEQF
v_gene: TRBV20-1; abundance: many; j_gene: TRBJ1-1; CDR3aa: SAGLGVWTEAF
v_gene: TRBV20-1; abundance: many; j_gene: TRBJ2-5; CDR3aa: SARGGGEETQY
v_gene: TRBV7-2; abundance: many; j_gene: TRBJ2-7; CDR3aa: ASSLAVSGRYSYEQY
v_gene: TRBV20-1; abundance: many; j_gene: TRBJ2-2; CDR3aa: SARGLAGGSTGELF
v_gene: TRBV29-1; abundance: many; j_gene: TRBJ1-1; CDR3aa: SVDEEGTEAF
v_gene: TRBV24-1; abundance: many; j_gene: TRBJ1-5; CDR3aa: ATSQTGGGQPQH
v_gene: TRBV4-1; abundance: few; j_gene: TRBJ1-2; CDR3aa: ASSQEANGSGYT
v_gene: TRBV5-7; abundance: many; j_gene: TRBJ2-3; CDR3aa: ASSFPREAADTQY
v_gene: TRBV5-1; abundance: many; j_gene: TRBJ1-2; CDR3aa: ASSGGQSNYGYT
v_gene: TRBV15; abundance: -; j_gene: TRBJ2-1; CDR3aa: ATSPGTSGSPYNEQF
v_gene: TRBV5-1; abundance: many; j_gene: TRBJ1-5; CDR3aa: ASSLAGVDQPQH
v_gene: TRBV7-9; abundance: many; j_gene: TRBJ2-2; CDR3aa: ASSIGIGELF
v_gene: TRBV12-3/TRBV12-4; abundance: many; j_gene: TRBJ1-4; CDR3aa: ASSQLRGNEKLF
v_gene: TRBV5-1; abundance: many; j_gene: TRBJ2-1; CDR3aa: ASSSRDRTYNEQF
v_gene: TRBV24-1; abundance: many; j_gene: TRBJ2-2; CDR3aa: ATSAPGGGGPGELF
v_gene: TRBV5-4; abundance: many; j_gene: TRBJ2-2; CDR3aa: ASSRKTSGSTGELF
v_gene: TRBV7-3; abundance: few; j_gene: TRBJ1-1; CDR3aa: ASSRDREAEAF
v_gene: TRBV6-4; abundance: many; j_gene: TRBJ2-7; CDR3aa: ASGGFLVSSEEQY
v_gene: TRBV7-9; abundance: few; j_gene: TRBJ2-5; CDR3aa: ASSSLPGHQETQY
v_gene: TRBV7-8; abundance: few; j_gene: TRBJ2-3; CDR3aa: ASSPIGGGRTDTQY
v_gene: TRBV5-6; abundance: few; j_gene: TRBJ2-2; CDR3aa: ASSFYRGRDTGELF
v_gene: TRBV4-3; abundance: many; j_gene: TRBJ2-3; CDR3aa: ASSQASGRADTQY
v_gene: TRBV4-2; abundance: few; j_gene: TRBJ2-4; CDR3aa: ASSRLLAGANIQY
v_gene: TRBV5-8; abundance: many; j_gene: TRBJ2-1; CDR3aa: ASSLGGTVREF
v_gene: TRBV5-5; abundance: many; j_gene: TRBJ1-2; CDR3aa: ASSLFLANYGYT
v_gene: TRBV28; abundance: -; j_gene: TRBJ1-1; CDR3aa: ASSERAEAF
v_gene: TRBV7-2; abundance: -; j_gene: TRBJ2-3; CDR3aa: ASSLDGFVVDTQY
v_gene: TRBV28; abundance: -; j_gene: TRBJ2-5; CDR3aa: ASRTTGGQTQY
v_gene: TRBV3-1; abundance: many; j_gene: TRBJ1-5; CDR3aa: ASSQGTGINQPQH
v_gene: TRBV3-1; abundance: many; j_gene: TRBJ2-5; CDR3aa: ASSQGAGETQY
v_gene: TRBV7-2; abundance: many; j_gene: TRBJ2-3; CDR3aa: ASSYAPGYRTDTQY
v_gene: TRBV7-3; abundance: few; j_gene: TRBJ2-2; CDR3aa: ASSPMSGFLAGELF
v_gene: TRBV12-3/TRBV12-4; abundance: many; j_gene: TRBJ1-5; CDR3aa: ASSPRHSQGGGNQPQH
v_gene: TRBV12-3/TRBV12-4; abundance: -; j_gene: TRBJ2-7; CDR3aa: ASSPQVGTYEQY
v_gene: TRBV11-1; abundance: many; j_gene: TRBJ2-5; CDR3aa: ASSLGPTSGRNQETQY
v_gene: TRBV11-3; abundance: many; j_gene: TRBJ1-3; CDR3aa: ASSSPASGNTIY
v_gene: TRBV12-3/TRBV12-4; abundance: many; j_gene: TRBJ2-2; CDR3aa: ASSRDWTGELF
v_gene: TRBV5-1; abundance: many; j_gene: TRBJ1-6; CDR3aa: ASSLTGVDSPLH
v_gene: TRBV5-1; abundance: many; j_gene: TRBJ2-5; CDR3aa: ASSLNGQGKETQY
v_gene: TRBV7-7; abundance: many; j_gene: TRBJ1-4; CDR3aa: ASSKGQATNEKLF
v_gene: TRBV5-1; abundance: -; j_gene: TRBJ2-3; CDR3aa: ASSGPRDTDTQY
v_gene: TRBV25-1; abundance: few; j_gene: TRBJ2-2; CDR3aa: ASSGVGEDTGELF
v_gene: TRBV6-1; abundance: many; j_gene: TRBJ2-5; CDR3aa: ASRANNIQETQY
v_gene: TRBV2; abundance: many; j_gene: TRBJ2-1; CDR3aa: ASRFGTGHDEQF
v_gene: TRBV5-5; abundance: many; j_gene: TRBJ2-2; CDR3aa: ASSPQTGTVNTGELF
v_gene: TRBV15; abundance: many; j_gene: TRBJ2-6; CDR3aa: ATSRDIGVGANVLT
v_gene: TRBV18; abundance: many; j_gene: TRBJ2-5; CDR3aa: ASSRMRGAQETQY
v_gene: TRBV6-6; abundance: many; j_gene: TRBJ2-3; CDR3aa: ASSLLATDTQY
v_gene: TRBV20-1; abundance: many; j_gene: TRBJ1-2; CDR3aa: SAREFRATANYGYT
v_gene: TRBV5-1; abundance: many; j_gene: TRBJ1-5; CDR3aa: ASSAGHGDSNQPQH
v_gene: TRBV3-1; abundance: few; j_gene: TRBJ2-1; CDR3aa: ASSQVGTGLLNEQF
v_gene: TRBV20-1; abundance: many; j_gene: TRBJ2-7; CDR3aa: SARGAGIHEQY
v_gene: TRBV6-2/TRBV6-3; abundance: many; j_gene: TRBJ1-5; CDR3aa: ASSTTRNQPQH
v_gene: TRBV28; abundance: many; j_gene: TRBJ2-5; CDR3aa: ASSLGQGWQETQY